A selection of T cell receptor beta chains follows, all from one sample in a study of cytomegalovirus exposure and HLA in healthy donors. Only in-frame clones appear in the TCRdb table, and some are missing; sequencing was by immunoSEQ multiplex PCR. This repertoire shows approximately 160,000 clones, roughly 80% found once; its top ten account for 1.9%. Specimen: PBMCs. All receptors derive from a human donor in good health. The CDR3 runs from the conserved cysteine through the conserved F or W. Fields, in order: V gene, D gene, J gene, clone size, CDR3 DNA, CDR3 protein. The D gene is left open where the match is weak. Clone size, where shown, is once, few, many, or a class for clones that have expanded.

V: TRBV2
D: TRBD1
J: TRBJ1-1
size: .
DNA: TGTGCCAGCACAACTCAGGGGGCGGGTACTGAAGCTTTCTTT
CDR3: CASTTQGAGTEAFF

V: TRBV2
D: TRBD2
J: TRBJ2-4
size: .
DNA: TGTGCCAGCCTAGCCGCGACTAGCGCGGCCAAAAACATTCAGTACTTC
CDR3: CASLAATSAAKNIQYF

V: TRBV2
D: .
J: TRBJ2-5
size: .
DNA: TGTGCCAGCAGTGAGAGGGTGGGGGAGACCCAGTACTTC
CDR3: CASSERVGETQYF

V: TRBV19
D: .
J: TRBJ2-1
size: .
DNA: TGTGCCAGTAGTATAGTAGGAACAGGCTACAATGAGCAGTTCTTC
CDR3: CASSIVGTGYNEQFF

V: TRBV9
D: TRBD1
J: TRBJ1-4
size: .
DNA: TGTGCCAGCAGCGTAGCCGGGACAGGGAATGAAAAACTGTTTTTT
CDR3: CASSVAGTGNEKLFF

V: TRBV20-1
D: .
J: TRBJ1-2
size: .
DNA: TGCAGTGCTATAGTGGTTGTTGGCTACACCTTC
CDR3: CSAIVVVGYTF

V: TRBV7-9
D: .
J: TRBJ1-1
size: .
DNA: TGTGCCAGCAGCTTAGTACAGGGGAACACTGAAGCTTTCTTT
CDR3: CASSLVQGNTEAFF

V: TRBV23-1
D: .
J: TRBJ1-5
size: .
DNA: TGCGCCAGCAGTCAATCGGGGCACGCCCGTCAGCCCCAGCATTTT
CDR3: CASSQSGHARQPQHF

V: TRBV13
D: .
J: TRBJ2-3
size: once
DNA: TGTGCCAGCAGCTCTACGTCAGATACGCAGTATTTT
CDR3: CASSSTSDTQYF

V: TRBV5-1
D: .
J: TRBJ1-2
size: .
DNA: TGCGCCAGCAGCTTGACAAACTATGGCTACACCTTC
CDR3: CASSLTNYGYTF

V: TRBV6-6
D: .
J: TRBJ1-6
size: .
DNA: TGTGCCAGCAGTTACACCGCGAGCTCCTATAATTCACCCCTCCACTTT
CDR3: CASSYTASSYNSPLHF

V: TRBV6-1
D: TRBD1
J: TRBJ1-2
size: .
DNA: TGTGCCAGCAGTGAAGGGGACAGGGTATTATATGGCTACACCTTC
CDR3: CASSEGDRVLYGYTF

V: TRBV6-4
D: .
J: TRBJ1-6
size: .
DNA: TGTGCCAGCAGTCTCGACAGTCCTAATTCACCCCTCCACTTT
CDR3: CASSLDSPNSPLHF

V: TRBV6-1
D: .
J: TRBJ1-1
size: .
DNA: TGTGCCAGCAGCGGCGGGGGCTCACCCTACACTAAAGCTTTCTTT
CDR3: CASSGGGSPYTKAFF

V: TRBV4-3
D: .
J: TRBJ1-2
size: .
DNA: TGCGCCAGCAGCCAAGAGGTAACAGGGAGTGGTGGCTACACCTTC
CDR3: CASSQEVTGSGGYTF

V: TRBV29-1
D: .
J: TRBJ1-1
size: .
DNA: TGCAGCGGTGGAGACGCGGACACTGAAGCTTTCTTT
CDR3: CSGGDADTEAFF

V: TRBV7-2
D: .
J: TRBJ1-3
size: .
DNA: TGTGCCAGCAGCTTACCAGGGACTGGAAACACCATATATTTT
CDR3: CASSLPGTGNTIYF

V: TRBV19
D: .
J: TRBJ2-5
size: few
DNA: TGTGCCAGTAGTATTTCTGACCAAGAGACCCAGTACTTC
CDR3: CASSISDQETQYF

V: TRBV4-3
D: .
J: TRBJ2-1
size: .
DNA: TGCGCCAGCAGCCAAGAAATGACGGGGGTCAACCAGTTCTTC
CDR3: CASSQEMTGVNQFF

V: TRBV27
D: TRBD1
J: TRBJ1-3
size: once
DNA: TGTGCCAGCAGTCCCCAGCCCGTCCGGGGACAGGGGAACACCATATATTTT
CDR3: CASSPQPVRGQGNTIYF

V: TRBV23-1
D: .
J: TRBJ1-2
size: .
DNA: TGCGCCAGCAGTCAAGATAGGCGGGCAGTTGGCTACACCTTC
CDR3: CASSQDRRAVGYTF

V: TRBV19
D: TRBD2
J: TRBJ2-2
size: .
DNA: TGTGCCAGTAGTGGGCTAGCGGCCACCGGGGAGCTGTTTTTT
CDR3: CASSGLAATGELFF